This TCR beta chain appears in the sequencing data of a study of T cells in Graves' hyperthyroidism and ophthalmopathy. Study results and limitations: Blood also held most thyroid clonotypes expanded beyond 0.001.

In patients aged 18 to 65, hyperthyroidism was newly diagnosed, with duration under 2 months. Patients showing uncontrolled infection, other autoimmune disease, pregnancy or lactation were ineligible. Each diagnosis drew on symptoms, thyroxine, TRAb, thyroid ultrasound and orbital computed tomography findings. RNA transcripts yielded amplified TCR beta CDR3 regions. The HTBI set primed first-round TCR CDR3 RT-PCR. From the multiplex PCR reads, TCRdb called clonotypes with MiXCR, one entry per CDR3 protein. The sample carries hundreds of thousands of distinct CDR3 sequences, around 46% recorded once. Germline CDR1 is SGHRS and CDR2 is YFSETQ. Trimming removed 4 bases at V and 3 bases at J, with 8 bases between. The CDR3 length is 12 residues. A remark on this clonotype: Its target is not known.

The chain joins TRBV5-1 to TRBJ2-7; D is unresolved. The sample comprised peripheral blood or thyroid tissue (not recorded which). The TCR was taken from a woman aged 18 to 35 with Graves' hyperthyroidism. CDR3 nucleotides: TGCGCCAGCAGCGAAACCATCTACGAGCAGTACTTC. Amino acid sequence: CASSETIYEQYF.